A selection of T cell receptor beta chains follows, all from one sample in a study of CXCR3-negative and CXCR3-positive naive CD8 T cells. TCRdb reanalyzed the 5' RACE reads, giving one entry per CDR3 protein sequence and no DNA. The sample includes around 140,000 distinct CDR3 sequences. The sequenced sample was naive CXCR3- CD8+ T cells from blood. These receptors all stem from a human donor in good health. Some clones in this sample may be carry-over from other donors' samples. Each CDR3 is given with its conserved first and last residue.

v_gene	j_gene	CDR3aa
TRBV12-3/TRBV12-4	TRBJ2-5	CASRGDRYQETQYF
TRBV28	TRBJ2-2	CASSRDTGELFF
TRBV9	TRBJ2-1	CASSVLLAGGVKNEQFF
TRBV15	TRBJ1-2	CATSRDRVGGYGYTF
TRBV28	TRBJ2-7	CASRTTLLAGHEQYF
TRBV12-3/TRBV12-4	TRBJ2-1	CASKGTTNEQFF
TRBV6-6	TRBJ2-7	CASSGLAGGPSYEQYF
TRBV3-1	TRBJ1-1	CASSQGAGTEDTEAFF
TRBV7-9	TRBJ2-1	CASSYPGTFPNEQFF
TRBV11-2	TRBJ2-1	CASSLEAGYNEQFF
TRBV25-1	TRBJ1-4	CASSVSTGGDEKLFF
TRBV15	TRBJ2-1	CATMGLATSSYNEQFF
TRBV12-3/TRBV12-4	TRBJ1-1	CASSSSGGVHTEAFF
TRBV7-6	TRBJ2-1	CASSLNAGSSYNEQFF
TRBV6-5	TRBJ2-7	CATRARGTYEQYF
TRBV5-1	TRBJ2-2	CASSPVTGSGELFF
TRBV29-1	TRBJ1-1	CSVDQGQYTNTEAFF
TRBV29-1	TRBJ2-7	CSVATSFAYEQYF
TRBV19	TRBJ1-1	CASSILPPQNTEAFF
TRBV28	TRBJ2-2	CASSLKQDHTGELFF
TRBV15	TRBJ1-1	CATSREAQTEAFF
TRBV2	TRBJ2-1	CASRDGSFNEQFF
TRBV6-1	TRBJ2-7	CASSVDIYEQYF
TRBV20-1	TRBJ2-5	CSASEDETQYF
TRBV5-6	TRBJ1-2	CASSFGTTYGYTF
TRBV29-1	TRBJ2-7	CSVVVSSYEQYF
TRBV23-1	TRBJ2-7	CASSQSRPVSYEQYF
TRBV28	TRBJ1-3	CASSLLSASRAGNTIYF
TRBV5-1	TRBJ2-1	CASSLGGEFNYNEQFF
TRBV7-9	TRBJ2-7	CASSSQPNTYLYEQYF
TRBV19	TRBJ2-1	CASSIQDSYNEQFF
TRBV7-3	TRBJ2-1	CASSLTTGGPFYNEQFF
TRBV28	TRBJ2-7	CASSGINRSEQYF
TRBV7-2	TRBJ2-1	CASSLGSFGGGAFAEQFF
TRBV7-6	TRBJ1-1	CASSLSLSGFTEAFF
TRBV28	TRBJ2-1	CASRDSGSSNNEQFF
TRBV2	TRBJ2-7	CANQGQPVGSYEQYF
TRBV7-8	TRBJ2-7	CASRGPLGDEQYF
TRBV20-1	TRBJ1-1	CSASARQGEASGEAFF
TRBV7-2	TRBJ2-3	CASSLGLAGPQDTQYF
TRBV5-1	TRBJ2-7	CASSSQGSSYEQYF
TRBV7-9	TRBJ2-7	CASSRFRDKDLSYEQYF
TRBV7-9	TRBJ2-1	CASSHRDGESNEQFF
TRBV20-1	TRBJ2-7	CSARVLTGQYF
TRBV3-1	TRBJ1-1	CASTRDWGTEAFF
TRBV20-1	TRBJ2-1	CSAERTSLADPYNEQFF
TRBV20-1	TRBJ2-2	CSAPRGGVITGELFF
TRBV29-1	TRBJ2-5	CSVEDSIGGETQYF
TRBV15	TRBJ2-7	CATSRLLSGQGTYEQYF
TRBV20-1	TRBJ2-5	CSARDDSQGETQYF
TRBV5-5	TRBJ2-7	CASRDRDREVEQYF
TRBV7-6	TRBJ1-1	CASSPDRDSRNTEAFF
TRBV7-8	TRBJ2-1	CASEDGSYNEQFF
TRBV9	TRBJ2-7	CASSVADRASTYEQYF
TRBV3-1	TRBJ2-5	CASSHQEDLGDQETQYF